This entry lists 8 T cell receptor beta chains sequenced from one sample in a study of T cell responses to AZD1222 COVID-19 vaccine. Libraries were prepared by immunoSEQ multiplex PCR; TCRdb keeps only in-frame clonotypes and omits some of them. The sample shows around 190,000 clones, about 86% of them seen only once. The source material was peripheral blood, sampled 28 days after the second AZD1222 dose. These receptors all come from an adult who received the AZD1222 COVID-19 vaccine.

V gene TRBV5-4 combines with J gene TRBJ2-1, with 7 nucleotides matching TRBD1. The CDR3 is 16 amino acids. The V and J ends lost 3 bases and 4 bases, in that order; junction bases with no gene match: 10. Germline V lookup: CDR1 SGHNT, CDR2 YYREEE (reference sequence). CDR3 nucleotide sequence: TGTGCCAGCAGCTCTTATACAGGGGCGCAGTACAATGAGCAGTTCTTC. As protein: CASSSYTGAQYNEQFF. The full variable domain, rest sourced from reference TRBV5-4 and TRBJ2-1, is ETGVTQSPTHLIKTRGQQVTLRCSSQSGHNTVSWYQQALGQGPQFIFQYYREEENGRGNFPPRFSGLQFPNYSSELNVNALELDDSALYLCASSSYTGAQYNEQFFGPGTRLTVL.

The chain employs TRBV7-9 and TRBJ1-2; perhaps TRBD1 as D (5 bases). Trimming took off 6 bases at V and 0 bases at J, with 8 bases between the two ends. The CDR3 runs 13 residues. Looked up from germline, CDR1 is SEHNR and CDR2 is FQNEAQ (reference sequence). The CDR3 here is CASRGGPNYGYTF. In DNA form, the CDR3 reads TGTGCCAGCAGGGGGGGACCTAACTATGGCTACACCTTC. Filled out from reference TRBV7-9 and TRBJ1-2, the complete variable domain reads DTGVSQNPRHKITKRGQNVTFRCDPISEHNRLYWYRQTLGQGPEFLTYFQNEAQLEKSRLLSDRFSAERPKGSFSTLEIQRTEQGDSAMYLCASRGGPNYGYTFGSGTRLTVV.

The chain joins TRBV6-1 to TRBJ1-1; 7 nucleotides align to TRBD1. Losses at the gene ends were 0 bases for V and 6 bases for J; bases not matched to a gene: 7. The germline gives CDR1 MNHNS, CDR2 SASEGT. This CDR3 has 15 amino acids. CDR3 DNA: TGTGCCAGCAGTGAAGCGCAGGGGGGAGGATCTGAAGCTTTCTTT. Translation gives CASSEAQGGGSEAFF.

The V gene is TRBV25-1, the J gene TRBJ1-1; 8 bases are a match to TRBD1. The CDR3 covers 13 residues. Per the germline V gene, CDR1 is MGHDK and CDR2 is SYGVNS. Trimming cost V 2 bases and J 4 bases; bases outside gene matches: 0. In nucleotides, the CDR3 is TGTGCCAGCAGTGAAACAGGGGGCACTGAAGCTTTCTTT. The encoded protein is CASSETGGTEAFF.

This clone has a handful of counts. The chain combines TRBV12-3 or TRBV12-4 with TRBJ2-7, with unresolved D. The CDR3 has 12 amino acids. Between the trimmed V and J ends, which lost 6 bases and 5 bases, there was a span of 11 bases. The CDR3 nucleotides are TGTGCCAGCAGCCCGATCGCCAACGAGCAGTACTTC. It translates to CASSPIANEQYF.

This chain joins TRBV7-2 and TRBJ2-1; 7 bases are a match to TRBD2. Looked up from germline, CDR1 is SGHTA and CDR2 is FQGNSA. The J segment lost 5 bases and the V segment lost 2 bases, leaving 9 bases of the junction unmatched. The CDR3 sequence is 16 residues long. CDR3: CASSLRAASGNNEQFF. The CDR3 bases are TGTGCCAGCAGCTTAAGGGCCGCTAGCGGAAACAATGAGCAGTTCTTC. The whole variable domain, filled in from reference TRBV7-2 and TRBJ2-1, reads GAGVSQSPSNKVTEKGKDVELRCDPISGHTALYWYRQSLGQGLEFLIYFQGNSAPDKSGLPSDRFSAERTGGSVSTLTIQRTQQEDSAVYLCASSLRAASGNNEQFFGPGTRLTVL.

This clone was recorded only once. CDR3 amino acids: CASSSPTVGHDRLGAYSPLHF. The CDR3 DNA sequence: TGTGCCAGCAGTTCACCGACGGTGGGACACGATCGATTAGGGGCATATTCACCCCTCCACTTT. The chain uses TRBV27 and TRBJ1-6; a possible D gene is TRBD1 (6 bases). Germline V gives CDR1 MNHEY, CDR2 SMNVEV (reference sequence). The CDR3 loop spans 21 amino acids. V was clipped by 4 bases and J by 8 bases, with 33 bases between them.

The CDR3 region has the DNA TGTGCCAGCAGCGTAGGGGACGTCTATGGCTACACCTTC. This encodes CASSVGDVYGYTF. The V call is TRBV9, the J call TRBJ1-2, with D possibly being TRBD1 (5 bases). V lost 0 bases to trimming and J lost 4 bases, with 7 bases between them. The CDR3 loop spans 13 amino acids. The germline V gene encodes CDR1 SGDLS and CDR2 YYNGEE.